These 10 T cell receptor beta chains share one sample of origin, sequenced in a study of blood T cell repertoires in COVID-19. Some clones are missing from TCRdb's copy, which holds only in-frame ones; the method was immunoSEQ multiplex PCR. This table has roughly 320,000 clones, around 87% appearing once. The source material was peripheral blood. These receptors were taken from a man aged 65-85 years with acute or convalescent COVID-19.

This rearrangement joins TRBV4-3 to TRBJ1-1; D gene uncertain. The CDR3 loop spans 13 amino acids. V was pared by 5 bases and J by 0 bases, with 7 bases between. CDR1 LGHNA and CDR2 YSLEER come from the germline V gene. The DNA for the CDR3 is TGCGCCAGCAGCATTGGCCTGAACACTGAAGCTTTCTTT. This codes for CASSIGLNTEAFF.

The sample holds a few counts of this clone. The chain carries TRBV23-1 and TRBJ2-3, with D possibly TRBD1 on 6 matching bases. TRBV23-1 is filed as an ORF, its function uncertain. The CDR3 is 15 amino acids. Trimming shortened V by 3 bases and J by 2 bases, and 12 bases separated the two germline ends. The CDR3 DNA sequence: TGCGCCAGCAGTCATGGAGACAGGCACACAGATACGCAGTATTTT. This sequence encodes CASSHGDRHTDTQYF.

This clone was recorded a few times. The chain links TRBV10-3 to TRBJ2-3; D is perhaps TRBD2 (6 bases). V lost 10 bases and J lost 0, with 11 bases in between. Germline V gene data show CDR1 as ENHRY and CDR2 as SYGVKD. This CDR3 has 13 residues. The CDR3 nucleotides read TGTGCCACCGGACTACCTAGCACAGATACGCAGTATTTT. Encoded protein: CATGLPSTDTQYF.

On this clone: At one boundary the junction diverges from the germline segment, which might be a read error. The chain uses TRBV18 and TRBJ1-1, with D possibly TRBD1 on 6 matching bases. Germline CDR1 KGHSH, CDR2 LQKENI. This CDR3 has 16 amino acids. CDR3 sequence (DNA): TGTGCCAGCTCACCGGCGCAGGGGACATGGAACGCTGAAGCTTTCTTT. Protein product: CASSPAQGTWNAEAFF.

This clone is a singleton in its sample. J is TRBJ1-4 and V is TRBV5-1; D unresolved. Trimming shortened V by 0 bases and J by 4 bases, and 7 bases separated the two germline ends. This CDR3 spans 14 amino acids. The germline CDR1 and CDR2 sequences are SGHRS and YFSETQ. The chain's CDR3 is CASSLGPSNEKLFF. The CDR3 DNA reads TGCGCCAGCAGCTTGGGCCCCAGTAATGAAAAACTGTTTTTT.

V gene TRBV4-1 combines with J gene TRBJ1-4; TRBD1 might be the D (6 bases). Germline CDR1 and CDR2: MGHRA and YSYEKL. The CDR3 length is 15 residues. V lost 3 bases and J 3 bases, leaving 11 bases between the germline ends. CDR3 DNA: TGCGCCAGCAGCCAGGTACAGGGAGCTAATGAAAAACTGTTTTTT. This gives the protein CASSQVQGANEKLFF.

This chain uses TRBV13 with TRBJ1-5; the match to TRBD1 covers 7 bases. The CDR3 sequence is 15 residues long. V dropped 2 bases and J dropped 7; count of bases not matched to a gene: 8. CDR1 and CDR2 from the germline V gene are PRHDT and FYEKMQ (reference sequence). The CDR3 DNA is TGTGCCAGCAGCTTATCCCAGACAGGGAGGCAGCCCCAGCATTTT. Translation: CASSLSQTGRQPQHF.

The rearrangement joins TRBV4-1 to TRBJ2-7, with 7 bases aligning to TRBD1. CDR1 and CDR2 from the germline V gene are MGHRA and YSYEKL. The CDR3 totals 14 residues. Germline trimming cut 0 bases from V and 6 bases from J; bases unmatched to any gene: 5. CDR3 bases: TGCGCCAGCAGCCAAGAAGGGACAGCCTCCGAGCAGTACTTC. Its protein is CASSQEGTASEQYF.

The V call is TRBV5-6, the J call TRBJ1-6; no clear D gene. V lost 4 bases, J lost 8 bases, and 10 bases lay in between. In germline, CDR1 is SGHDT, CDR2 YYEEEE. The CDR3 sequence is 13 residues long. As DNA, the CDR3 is TGTGCCAGCAGCCTAGGAATCGATTCACCCCTCCACTTT. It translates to CASSLGIDSPLHF.

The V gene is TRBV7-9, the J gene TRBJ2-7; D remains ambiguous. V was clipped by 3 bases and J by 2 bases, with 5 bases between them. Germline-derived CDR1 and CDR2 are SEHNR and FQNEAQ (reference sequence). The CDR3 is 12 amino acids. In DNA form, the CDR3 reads TGTGCCAGCAGCTTTAGTGCCTACGAGCAGTACTTC. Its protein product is CASSFSAYEQYF.